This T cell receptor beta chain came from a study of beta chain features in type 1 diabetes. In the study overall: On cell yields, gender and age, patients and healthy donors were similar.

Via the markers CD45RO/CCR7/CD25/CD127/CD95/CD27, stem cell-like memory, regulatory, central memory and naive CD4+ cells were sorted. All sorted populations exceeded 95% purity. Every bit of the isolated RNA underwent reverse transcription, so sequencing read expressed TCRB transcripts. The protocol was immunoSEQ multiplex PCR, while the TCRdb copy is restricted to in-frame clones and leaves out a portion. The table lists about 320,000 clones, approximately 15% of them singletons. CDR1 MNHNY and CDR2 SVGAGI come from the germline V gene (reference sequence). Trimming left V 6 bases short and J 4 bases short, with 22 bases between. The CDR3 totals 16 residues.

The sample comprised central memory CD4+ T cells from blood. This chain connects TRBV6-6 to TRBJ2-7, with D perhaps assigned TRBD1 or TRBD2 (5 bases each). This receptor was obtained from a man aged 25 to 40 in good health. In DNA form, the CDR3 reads TGTGCCAGCAGCCAAGATGGGGCCGGGGTCGCATACGAGCAGTACTTC. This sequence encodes CASSQDGAGVAYEQYF.